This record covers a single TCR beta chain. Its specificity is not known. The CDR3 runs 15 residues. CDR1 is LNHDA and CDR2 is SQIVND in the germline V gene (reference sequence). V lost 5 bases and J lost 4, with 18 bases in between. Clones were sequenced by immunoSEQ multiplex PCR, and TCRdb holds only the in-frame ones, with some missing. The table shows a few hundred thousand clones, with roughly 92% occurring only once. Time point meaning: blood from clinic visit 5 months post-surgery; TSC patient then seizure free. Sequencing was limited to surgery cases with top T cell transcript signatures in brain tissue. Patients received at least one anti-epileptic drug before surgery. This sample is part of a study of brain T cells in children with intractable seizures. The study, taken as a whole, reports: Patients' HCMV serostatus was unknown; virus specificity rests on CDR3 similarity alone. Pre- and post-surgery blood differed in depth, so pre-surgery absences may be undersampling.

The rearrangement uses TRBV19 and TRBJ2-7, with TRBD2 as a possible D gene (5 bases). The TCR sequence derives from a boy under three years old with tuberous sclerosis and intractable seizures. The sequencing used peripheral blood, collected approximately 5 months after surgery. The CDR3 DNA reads TGTGCCAGTAGTTTGGCTAGCCCGGATCCTTACGAGCAGTACTTC. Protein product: CASSLASPDPYEQYF. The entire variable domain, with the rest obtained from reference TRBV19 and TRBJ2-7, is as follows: DGGITQSPKYLFRKEGQNVTLSCEQNLNHDAMYWYRQDPGQGLRLIYYSQIVNDFQKGDIAEGYSVSREKKESFPLTVTSAQKNPTAFYLCASSLASPDPYEQYFGPGTRLTVT.